In its sample, the clone carrying this TCR beta chain was seen many times. What it binds is unknown. The V gene's germline CDR1 is DFQATT and CDR2 SNEGSKA (reference sequence). The CDR3 is 17 residues long. Unmatched junction bases numbered 15, after V lost 2 bases and J lost 3 bases. The sample belongs to a study of T-cell reconstitution after alpha-beta-depleted transplantation in children. Study outcomes and limitations: High day-60 TCRbeta diversity in some patients came from surviving recipient T cells and thymic progenitors.

Preparation of the TCRbeta library used unique molecular identifiers. TCRdb re-derived calls from the PCR reads in MiXCR, one entry per CDR3 protein. The data show over 150,000 distinct CDR3 sequences, under 8.5% seen once. The J gene is TRBJ2-5, the V gene TRBV20-1, with 7 bases lining up with TRBD1. The sample here was PBMCs, taken before TCRalphabeta/CD19-depleted stem cell transplant. This sequence originates from a boy between 2 and 10 years old with acute lymphoblastic leukemia, due to receive a stem cell transplant. CDR3 residues: CSARPTGARGGEETQYF. CDR3 in DNA: TGCAGTGCTAGACCTACAGGGGCCCGCGGTGGGGAAGAGACCCAGTACTTC.